A single sample is the source of the 22 T cell receptor beta chains below, sequenced in a study of regulatory T cells in long-lasting Graves disease. Time point given: persistent/refractory GD, antithyroid drugs over 5 years with positive TRAb. Isolated PBMC RNA provided the starting material for the TCR library. Library construction for TCR beta used iRepertoire HTBI primers and Arm-PCR of CDR3 regions. One entry per CDR3 protein, called by TCRdb with MiXCR from the multiplex PCR reads. The sample carries about 290,000 distinct CDR3 sequences, roughly 21% recorded once. The input for sequencing was peripheral blood mononuclear cells (PBMCs), taken when the disease was refractory, from a patient treated with antithyroid drugs. The receptors derive from a female donor with Graves disease.

This clonotype came up a few times. An end of the junction differs from the germline gene, which may be a read error. This chain connects TRBV12-3 or TRBV12-4 to TRBJ2-7; 11 nucleotides match TRBD2. The CDR3 runs to 14 residues. The CDR3 bases are TGTGCCAACAGTTTAGCGGGAGGGCCCTACGAGCAGTACTTC. Its translation is CANSLAGGPYEQYF.

This clonotype appeared many times. The chain uses TRBV12-3 or TRBV12-4 and TRBJ1-4; no clear D. Trimming pared 3 bases from V and 5 bases from J, leaving 10 bases between. The CDR3 runs 14 residues. Here the CDR3 reads CASSLEVENEKLFF. CDR3 bases: TGTGCCAGCAGTTTGGAGGTTGAGAATGAAAAACTGTTTTTT.

This clonotype has a single count. This rearrangement joins TRBV29-1 to TRBJ1-5; perhaps TRBD1 as D (5 bases). Germline V CDR1 and CDR2: SQVTM, ANQGSEA. Trimming cost V 5 bases and J 2 bases, with 10 bases left between them. This CDR3 has 13 amino acids. The CDR3 sequence: CSVRDVGNQPQHF. The DNA for the CDR3 is TGCAGCGTTCGGGACGTAGGCAATCAGCCCCAGCATTTT.

The rearrangement links TRBV6-5 to TRBJ1-2; D possibly corresponds to TRBD1 (5 bases). Between the trimmed V and J ends, which lost 0 bases and 6 bases, there was a span of 17 bases. The CDR3 runs 16 residues. CDR1 and CDR2 from the germline V gene are MNHEY and SVGAGI. In nucleotides, the CDR3 is TGTGCCAGCAGTTACTCGATGGGGCAGCGGCGGAATGGCTACACCTTC. Translated: CASSYSMGQRRNGYTF.

This clonotype has a handful of counts. The CDR3 does not close with the conserved phenylalanine or tryptophan, likely indicating a read error. This chain connects TRBV27 to TRBJ2-7, with D perhaps given as TRBD1 or TRBD2 (5 bases each). The CDR3 consists of 14 residues. Trimming stripped 4 bases from V and 5 bases from J, with 15 bases between. Germline assignment: CDR1 MNHEY and CDR2 SMNVEV (reference sequence). CDR3 region: CASSSNLWGNEQYL. CDR3 in DNA: TGTGCCAGCAGTTCTAATCTGTGGGGGAACGAGCAGTACCTC.

This clonotype was counted between two and nine times. The chain combines TRBV5-6 with TRBJ2-5; 8 bases agree with TRBD1. The germline V gene encodes CDR1 SGHDT and CDR2 YYEEEE. The trim removed 4 bases at V and 5 bases at J, leaving 19 bases unmatched. The CDR3 runs to 18 residues. The CDR3: CASSPLQGADWPSETQYF. CDR3 in DNA: TGTGCCAGCAGCCCACTCCAGGGGGCGGACTGGCCGTCTGAGACCCAGTACTTC. Full variable domain (rest looked up from reference TRBV5-6 and TRBJ2-5): DAGVTQSPTHLIKTRGQQVTLRCSPKSGHDTVSWYQQALGQGPQFIFQYYEEEERQRGNFPDRFSGHQFPNYSSELNVNALLLGDSALYLCASSPLQGADWPSETQYFGPGTRLLVL.

This clonotype has only a few counts. As DNA, the CDR3 is TGTGCCAGCAGCCAAGACCCCGATCGACTAGCGGGAAGCACAGATACGCAGTATTTT. It translates to CASSQDPDRLAGSTDTQYF. The chain employs TRBV14 and TRBJ2-3; 11 nucleotides agree with TRBD2. The ends lost 0 bases at V and 0 bases at J; junction bases unmatched: 8. The germline V gene encodes CDR1 SGHDN and CDR2 FVKESK. This CDR3 is built from 19 residues.

The chain uses TRBV4-1 and TRBJ1-4; 8 nucleotides agree with TRBD1. V gave up 4 bases and J gave up 5 bases; unmatched junction bases: 6. Germline V gene lookup returns CDR1 MGHRA and CDR2 YSYEKL. The CDR3 contains 15 residues. The CDR3 sequence: CASSPTDRENEKLFF. CDR3 DNA: TGCGCCAGCAGCCCGACGGACAGGGAAAATGAAAAACTGTTTTTT.

This clonotype was observed at least ten times. J is TRBJ2-5 and V is TRBV28, with TRBD1 as a possible D gene (5 bases). Trimming shortened V by 6 bases and J by 5 bases, and 16 bases separated the two germline ends. The CDR3 spans 14 residues. CDR1 is MDHEN and CDR2 is SYDVKM in the germline V gene. CDR3 sequence reads: CASSSIQGFETQYF. In DNA, the CDR3 is TGTGCCAGCAGCTCCATTCAGGGTTTCGAGACCCAGTACTTC.

The chain carries TRBV4-3 and TRBJ1-3, with TRBD1 as a possible D gene (6 bases). Trimming stripped 0 bases from V and 4 bases from J, with 10 bases between. Germline CDR1 is LGHNA and CDR2 is YSLEER. The CDR3 has 15 residues. CDR3: CASSQEWGAGNTIYF. CDR3 DNA: TGCGCCAGCAGCCAAGAGTGGGGGGCAGGAAACACCATATATTTT.

This clonotype was detected ten times or more. The chain is built from TRBV28 and TRBJ2-7, with 7 bases that match TRBD1. Germline-derived CDR1 and CDR2 are MDHEN and SYDVKM. This CDR3 has 12 residues. The V and J ends lost 4 bases and 6 bases, in that order; junction bases with no gene match: 3. The CDR3 DNA reads as TGTGCCAGCAGTTCGAACAGGGGCGAGCAGTACTTC. Translation gives CASSSNRGEQYF. Based on the CDR3 plus reference TRBV28 and TRBJ2-7, the full variable domain is DVKVTQSSRYLVKRTGEKVFLECVQDMDHENMFWYRQDPGLGLRLIYFSYDVKMKEKGDIPEGYSVSREKKERFSLILESASTNQTSMYLCASSSNRGEQYFGPGTRLTVT.

This clonotype was counted a few times. This chain connects TRBV7-9 to TRBJ2-1; TRBD2 aligns across 13 bases. This CDR3 has 21 amino acids. Trimming removed 2 bases from V and 3 bases from J; junction bases left unmatched: 16. The germline CDR1 and CDR2 sequences are SEHNR and FQNEAQ (reference sequence). The CDR3 spells CASSLLSRTSGRGGLYNEQFF. CDR3 nucleotide sequence: TGTGCCAGCAGCTTACTTTCTCGGACTAGCGGGAGAGGGGGCCTCTACAATGAGCAGTTCTTC.

Ten or more counts support this clonotype. The genes are TRBV11-2 and TRBJ1-6; D is uncertain. CDR1 and CDR2 (germline): SGHAT, FQNNGV. The CDR3 covers 13 residues. With 5 bases removed from V and 9 bases from J, the gap between germline ends came to 11 bases. CDR3 amino acids: CASSAGPGSPLHF. The DNA for the CDR3 is TGTGCCAGCAGCGCAGGCCCAGGTTCACCCCTCCACTTT.

The V gene is TRBV2, the J gene TRBJ1-3; D is uncertain. V lost 4 bases and J 15 bases, leaving 10 bases between the germline ends. The CDR3 length is 10 residues. Germline-derived CDR1 and CDR2 are SNHLY and FYNNEI. The CDR3: CASSGYEPYF. DNA of the CDR3: TGTGCCAGCAGTGGATACGAGCCATATTTT.

This clonotype was observed a few times. This sequence may be a read error, since a much larger clone differs from it by one base. The V call is TRBV28, the J call TRBJ1-1, with unresolved D. This CDR3 contains 12 residues. Germline CDR1 MDHEN, CDR2 SYDVKM. CDR3 DNA sequence: TGTGCCAGCAGTTTGTTTGGCACTGAAGCTCTCTTT. Translated, it gives CASSLFGTEALF.

In this sample, this clonotype turned up a few times. V gene TRBV13 combines with J gene TRBJ2-7; TRBD2 aligns across 11 bases. This CDR3 contains 15 residues. The V segment lost 5 bases and the J segment 6 bases; nucleotides outside the gene matches: 9. CDR1 and CDR2 (germline): PRHDT, FYEKMQ (reference sequence). CDR3 DNA sequence: TGTGCCAGCAGCCCTCAACTAGCGGGAGTGATCGAGCAGTACTTC. Its protein product is CASSPQLAGVIEQYF.

In its sample, this clonotype was seen a few times. The chain has TRBV4-1 and TRBJ2-5; TRBD1 matches at 9 bases. Germline-derived CDR1 and CDR2 are MGHRA and YSYEKL. CDR3 length equals 13 residues. V shed 5 bases and J 5 bases; nucleotides not matched to a gene: 3. CDR3 amino acids: CASSWTGDETQYF. The DNA of the CDR3 is TGCGCCAGCAGCTGGACAGGGGACGAGACCCAGTACTTC.

V is TRBV30 and J is TRBJ1-2; D may be TRBD1 (5 bases). The CDR3 is 14 amino acids. CDR1 GTSNPN and CDR2 SVGIG come from the germline V gene (reference sequence). Trimming stripped 3 bases from V and 5 bases from J, with 16 bases between. CDR3 bases: TGTGCCTGGAGGTTCTCGACCGGGGGGTATGGCTACACCTTC. This codes for CAWRFSTGGYGYTF.

This clonotype was seen repeatedly, ten times or more. The chain has TRBV28 and TRBJ2-2, with TRBD1 matching 9 bases. The germline V gene has CDR1 MDHEN and CDR2 SYDVKM. V was pared by 3 bases and J by 2 bases, with 4 bases of the junction left unmatched. The CDR3 is 16 residues long. The CDR3 spells CASSFGDRVNTGELFF. As DNA, the CDR3 is TGTGCCAGCAGTTTTGGGGACAGGGTAAACACCGGGGAGCTGTTTTTT.

The sample holds a few counts of this clonotype. The J gene is TRBJ2-5, the V gene TRBV7-9, with D possibly being TRBD1 or TRBD2 (6 bases each). The CDR3 has 15 amino acids. Trimming removed 7 bases at V and 5 bases at J, with 20 bases between. Germline V gene data show CDR1 as SEHNR and CDR2 as FQNEAQ (reference sequence). The chain's CDR3 is CASIRDWGPQETQYF. The CDR3 DNA reads as TGTGCCAGCATCCGGGACTGGGGGCCCCAGGAGACCCAGTACTTC.

This clonotype has just a few counts. The gene calls are TRBV15 and TRBJ2-2; possibly TRBD2 for D (5 bases). Germline loops: CDR1 LNHNV, CDR2 YYDKDF (reference sequence). With 0 bases removed from V and 6 bases from J, the gap between germline ends came to 11 bases. CDR3 length: 15 amino acids. CDR3 bases: TGTGCCACCAGCAGAGATAACGTAGCGCCCGGGGAGCTGTTTTTT. Its translation: CATSRDNVAPGELFF.

Of note for this clonotype: Relative to the germline gene, one junction end is altered; a read error may explain this. This chain uses TRBV5-1 with TRBJ2-7; 7 bases match TRBD2. Germline V gene data show CDR1 as SGHRS and CDR2 as YFSETQ. This CDR3 region has 14 residues. DNA for the CDR3: TGTGCCAGCAGCTTGGTACTAGCGAGAGGCGAGCAGTACTTC. This codes for CASSLVLARGEQYF.